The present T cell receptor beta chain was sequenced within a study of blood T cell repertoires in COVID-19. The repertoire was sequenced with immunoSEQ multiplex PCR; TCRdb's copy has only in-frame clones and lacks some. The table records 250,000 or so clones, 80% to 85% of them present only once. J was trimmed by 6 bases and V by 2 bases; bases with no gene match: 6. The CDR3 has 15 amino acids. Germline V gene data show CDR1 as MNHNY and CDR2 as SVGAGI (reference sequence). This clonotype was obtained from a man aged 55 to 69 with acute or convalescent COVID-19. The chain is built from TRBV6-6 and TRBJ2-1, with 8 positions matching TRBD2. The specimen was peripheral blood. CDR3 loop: CASSYQAGALNEQFF. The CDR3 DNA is TGTGCCAGCAGTTACCAAGCGGGAGCCCTCAATGAGCAGTTCTTC.